These T cell receptor beta chains were read from a single sample in a study of cytomegalovirus exposure and HLA in healthy donors. The repertoire was sequenced with immunoSEQ multiplex PCR; TCRdb's copy has only in-frame clones and lacks some. The sample records 100,000 to 150,000 clones, 84% being singletons. The sequencing input was PBMCs. The receptors originated from a woman in her late teens or twenties in good health and CMV-seropositive. Each CDR3 is given with its conserved first and last residue. Fields, in order: CDR3 DNA, CDR3 protein, clone size, D gene, V gene, J gene. A D gene is named only where the DNA matches it firmly. Not every row has a clone size; where given, it reads once, few, many or a size class.

DNA: TGTGCCAGCAGTTACCGGGACGCGGAGGGCGAGCAGTACTTC
CDR3: CASSYRDAEGEQYF
size: NA
D: NA
V: TRBV6-5
J: TRBJ2-7

DNA: TGTGCCAGCAGTGAAAGGACAGGGGGCAGGATGAACACTGAAGCTTTCTTT
CDR3: CASSERTGGRMNTEAFF
size: few
D: TRBD1
V: TRBV6-1
J: TRBJ1-1

DNA: TGTGCCACCAGCAGAGTACGGGGAAGCGGTGAAAAACTGTTTTTT
CDR3: CATSRVRGSGEKLFF
size: few
D: NA
V: TRBV15
J: TRBJ1-4

DNA: TGTGCCAGCACCCTGACATTATCCTACGAGCAGTACTTC
CDR3: CASTLTLSYEQYF
size: NA
D: NA
V: TRBV11-2
J: TRBJ2-7

DNA: TGCAGCGTTGGCAGGGATTGGGAGACCCAGTACTTC
CDR3: CSVGRDWETQYF
size: once
D: NA
V: TRBV29-1
J: TRBJ2-5

DNA: TGTGCCAGCAGTTCCTCAGCGGGGGAAGTCACAGATACGCAGTATTTT
CDR3: CASSSSAGEVTDTQYF
size: NA
D: TRBD2
V: TRBV27
J: TRBJ2-3

DNA: TGTGCCAGCAGTGAAGGCGGAACCTACGAGCAGTACTTC
CDR3: CASSEGGTYEQYF
size: NA
D: NA
V: TRBV6-1
J: TRBJ2-7

DNA: TGTGCCAGCGGGGAGGGACAGGGGAACTCACCCCCCCACTTT
CDR3: CASGEGQGNSPPHF
size: NA
D: TRBD1
V: TRBV7-4
J: TRBJ1-6

DNA: TGTGCCAGCAGCCTAATCTCTGGAAACACCATATATTTT
CDR3: CASSLISGNTIYF
size: NA
D: NA
V: TRBV7-2
J: TRBJ1-3

DNA: TGTGCCACCAGCAAGCTAAACTATGGCTACACCTTC
CDR3: CATSKLNYGYTF
size: NA
D: NA
V: TRBV28
J: TRBJ1-2

DNA: TGTGCCAGCAGCCAAGTAGTGGCCGGGGGAGCTTTCTTT
CDR3: CASSQVVAGGAFF
size: NA
D: NA
V: TRBV14
J: TRBJ1-1

DNA: TGTGCCAGCAGTGCTAACGGGGGCCAAGAGACCCAGTACTTC
CDR3: CASSANGGQETQYF
size: NA
D: NA
V: TRBV6-4
J: TRBJ2-5

DNA: TGCGCCAGCAGCATAGGGACAGGCCACACTGAAGCTTTCTTT
CDR3: CASSIGTGHTEAFF
size: NA
D: TRBD1
V: TRBV5-1
J: TRBJ1-1

DNA: TGTGCCAGCAGTTACAGGGGGCCGCGGGAGCAGTACTTC
CDR3: CASSYRGPREQYF
size: NA
D: TRBD1
V: TRBV27
J: TRBJ2-7

DNA: TGTGCCAGCAGCCCCAACCGGGACAGGGGGCTCTCCTACAATGAGCAGTTCTTC
CDR3: CASSPNRDRGLSYNEQFF
size: NA
D: TRBD1
V: TRBV5-6
J: TRBJ2-1

DNA: TGTGCCAGCAGCTTACAGGTTGCCTACGAGCAGTACTTC
CDR3: CASSLQVAYEQYF
size: NA
D: NA
V: TRBV11-1
J: TRBJ2-7

DNA: TGTGCCAGCAGTTTATTTCCGTTTCCCTACGAGCAGTACTTC
CDR3: CASSLFPFPYEQYF
size: NA
D: NA
V: TRBV27
J: TRBJ2-7